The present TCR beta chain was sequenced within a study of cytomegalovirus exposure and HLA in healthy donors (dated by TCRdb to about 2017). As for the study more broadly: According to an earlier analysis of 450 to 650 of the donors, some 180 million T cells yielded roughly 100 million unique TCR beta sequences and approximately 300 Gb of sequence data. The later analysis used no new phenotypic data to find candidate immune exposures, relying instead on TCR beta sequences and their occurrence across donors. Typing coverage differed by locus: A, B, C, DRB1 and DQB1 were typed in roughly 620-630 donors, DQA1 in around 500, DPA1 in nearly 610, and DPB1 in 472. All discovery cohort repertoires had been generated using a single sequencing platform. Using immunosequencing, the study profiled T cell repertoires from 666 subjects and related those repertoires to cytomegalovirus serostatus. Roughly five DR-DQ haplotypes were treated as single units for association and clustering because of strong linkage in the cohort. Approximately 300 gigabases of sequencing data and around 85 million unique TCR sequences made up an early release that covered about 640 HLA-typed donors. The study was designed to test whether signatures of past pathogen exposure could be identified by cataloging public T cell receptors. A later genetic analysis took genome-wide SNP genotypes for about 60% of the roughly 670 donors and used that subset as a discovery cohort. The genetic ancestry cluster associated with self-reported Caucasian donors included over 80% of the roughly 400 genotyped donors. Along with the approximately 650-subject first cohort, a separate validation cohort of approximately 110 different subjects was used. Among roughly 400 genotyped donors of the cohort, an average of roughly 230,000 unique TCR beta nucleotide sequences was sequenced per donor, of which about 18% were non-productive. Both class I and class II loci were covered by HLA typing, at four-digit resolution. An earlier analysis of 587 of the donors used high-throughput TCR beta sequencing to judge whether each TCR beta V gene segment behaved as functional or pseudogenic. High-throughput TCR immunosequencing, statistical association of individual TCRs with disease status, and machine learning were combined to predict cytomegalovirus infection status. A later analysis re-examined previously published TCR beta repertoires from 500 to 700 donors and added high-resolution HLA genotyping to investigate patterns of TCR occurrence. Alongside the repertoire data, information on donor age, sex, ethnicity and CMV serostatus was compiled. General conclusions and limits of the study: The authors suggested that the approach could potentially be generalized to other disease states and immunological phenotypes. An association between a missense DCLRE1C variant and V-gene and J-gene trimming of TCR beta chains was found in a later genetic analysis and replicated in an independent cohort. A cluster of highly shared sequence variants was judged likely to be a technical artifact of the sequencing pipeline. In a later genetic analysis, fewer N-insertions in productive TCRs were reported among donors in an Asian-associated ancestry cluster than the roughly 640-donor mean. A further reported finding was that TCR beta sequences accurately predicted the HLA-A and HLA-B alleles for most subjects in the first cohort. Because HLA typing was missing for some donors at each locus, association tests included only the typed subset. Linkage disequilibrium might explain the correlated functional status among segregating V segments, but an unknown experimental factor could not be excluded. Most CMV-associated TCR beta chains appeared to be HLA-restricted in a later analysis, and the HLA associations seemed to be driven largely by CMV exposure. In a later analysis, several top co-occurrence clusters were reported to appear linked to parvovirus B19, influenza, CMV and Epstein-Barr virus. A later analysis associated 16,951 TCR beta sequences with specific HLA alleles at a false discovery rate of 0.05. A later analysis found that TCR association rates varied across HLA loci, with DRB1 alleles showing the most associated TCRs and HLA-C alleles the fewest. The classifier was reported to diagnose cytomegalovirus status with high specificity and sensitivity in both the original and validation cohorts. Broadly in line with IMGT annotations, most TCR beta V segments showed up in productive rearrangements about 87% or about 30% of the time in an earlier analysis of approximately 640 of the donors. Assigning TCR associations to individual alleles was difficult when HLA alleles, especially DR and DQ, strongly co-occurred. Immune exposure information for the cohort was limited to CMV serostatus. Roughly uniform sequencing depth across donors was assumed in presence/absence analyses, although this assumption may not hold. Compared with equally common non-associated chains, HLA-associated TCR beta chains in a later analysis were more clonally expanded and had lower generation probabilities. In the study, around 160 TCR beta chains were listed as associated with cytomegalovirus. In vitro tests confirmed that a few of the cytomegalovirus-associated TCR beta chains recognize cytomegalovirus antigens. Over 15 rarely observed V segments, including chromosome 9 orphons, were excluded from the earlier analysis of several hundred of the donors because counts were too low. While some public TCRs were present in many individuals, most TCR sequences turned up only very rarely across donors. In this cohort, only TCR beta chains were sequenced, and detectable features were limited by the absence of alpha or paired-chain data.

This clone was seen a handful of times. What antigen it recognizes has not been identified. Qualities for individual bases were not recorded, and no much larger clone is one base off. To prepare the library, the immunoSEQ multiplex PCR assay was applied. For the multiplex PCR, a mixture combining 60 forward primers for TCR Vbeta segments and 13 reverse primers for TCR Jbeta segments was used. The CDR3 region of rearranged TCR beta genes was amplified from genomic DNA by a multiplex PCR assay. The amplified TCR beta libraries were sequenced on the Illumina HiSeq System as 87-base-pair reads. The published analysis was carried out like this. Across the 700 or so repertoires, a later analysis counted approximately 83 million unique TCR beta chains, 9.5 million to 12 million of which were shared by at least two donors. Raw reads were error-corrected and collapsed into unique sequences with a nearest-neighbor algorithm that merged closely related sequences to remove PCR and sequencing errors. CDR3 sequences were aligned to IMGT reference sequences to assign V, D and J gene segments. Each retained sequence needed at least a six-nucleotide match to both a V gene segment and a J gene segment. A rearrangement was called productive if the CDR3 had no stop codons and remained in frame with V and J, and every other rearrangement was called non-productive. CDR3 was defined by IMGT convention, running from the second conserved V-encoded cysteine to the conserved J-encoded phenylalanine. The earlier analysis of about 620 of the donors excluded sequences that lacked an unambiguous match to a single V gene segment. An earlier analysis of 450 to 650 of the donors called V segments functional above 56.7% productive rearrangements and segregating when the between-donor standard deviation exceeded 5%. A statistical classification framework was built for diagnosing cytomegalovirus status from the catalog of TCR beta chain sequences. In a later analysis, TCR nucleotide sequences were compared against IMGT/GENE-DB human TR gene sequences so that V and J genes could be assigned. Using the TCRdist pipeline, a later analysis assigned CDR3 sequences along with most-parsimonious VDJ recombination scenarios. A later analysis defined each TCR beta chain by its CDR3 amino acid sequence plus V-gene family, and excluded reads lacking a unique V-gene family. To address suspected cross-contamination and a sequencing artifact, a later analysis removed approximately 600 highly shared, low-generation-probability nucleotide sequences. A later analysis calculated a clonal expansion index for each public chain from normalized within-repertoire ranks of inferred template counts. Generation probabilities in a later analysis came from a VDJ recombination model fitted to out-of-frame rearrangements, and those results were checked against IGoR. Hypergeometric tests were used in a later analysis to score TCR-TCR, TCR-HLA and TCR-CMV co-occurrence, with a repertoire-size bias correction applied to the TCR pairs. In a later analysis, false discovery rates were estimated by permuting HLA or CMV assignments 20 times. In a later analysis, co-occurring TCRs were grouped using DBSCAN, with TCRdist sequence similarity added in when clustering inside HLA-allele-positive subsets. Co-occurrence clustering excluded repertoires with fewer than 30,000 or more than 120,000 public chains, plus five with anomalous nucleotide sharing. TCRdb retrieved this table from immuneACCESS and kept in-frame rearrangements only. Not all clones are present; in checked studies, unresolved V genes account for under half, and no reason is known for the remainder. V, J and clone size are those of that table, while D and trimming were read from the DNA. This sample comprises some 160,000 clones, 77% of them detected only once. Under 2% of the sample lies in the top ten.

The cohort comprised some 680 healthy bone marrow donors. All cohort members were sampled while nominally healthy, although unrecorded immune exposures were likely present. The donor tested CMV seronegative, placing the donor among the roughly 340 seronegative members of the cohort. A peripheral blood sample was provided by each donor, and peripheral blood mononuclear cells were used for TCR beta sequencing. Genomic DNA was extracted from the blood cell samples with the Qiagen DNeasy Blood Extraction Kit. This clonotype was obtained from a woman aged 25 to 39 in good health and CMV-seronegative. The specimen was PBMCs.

DNA sequence: TGCGCCAGCAGCTTGGTAGCAGACTATGGCTACACCTTC. Translated, this gives CASSLVADYGYTF. The rearranged chain carries TRBV5-1 and TRBJ1-2, with the D gene call left open. The germline V gene encodes CDR1 SGHRS and CDR2 YFSETQ. V was cut back by 0 bases and J by 3 bases, leaving a gap of 6 bases between them. From the cysteine through the phenylalanine, the CDR3 covers 13 amino acids. The entry retains the CDR3 DNA only, 39 bases that are in frame from base 1.